The 20 T cell receptor beta chains given below trace back to one sample, sequenced in a study of T cells in Graves' hyperthyroidism and ophthalmopathy. TCR beta CDR3 regions were amplified from RNA. Primed by the HTBI set, a first-round RT-PCR was run on the TCR CDR3. TCRdb reprocessed the multiplex PCR reads via MiXCR and lists one record per CDR3 protein. The table records 300,000 or so distinct CDR3 sequences, about 21% of them present only once. The sequenced sample consisted of blood. These receptors originate from a woman in her forties or fifties with Graves' hyperthyroidism.

As concerns this clonotype: The junction and the germline gene differ at one end; a read error may be behind it. The V gene is TRBV10-3, the J gene TRBJ2-3, with 10 bases matching TRBD2. CDR1 is ENHRY and CDR2 is SYGVKD in the germline V gene. The CDR3 has 15 residues. DNA for the CDR3: TGTGCCAGCAGTCGAGGACTAGCGGTTACAGATACGCAGTATTTT. Amino acids: CASSRGLAVTDTQYF.

This clonotype was counted many times. The chain carries TRBV20-1 and TRBJ2-3; 12 bases are a match to TRBD2. The CDR3 consists of 16 residues. The V gene end was trimmed by 2 bases and the J gene end by 2 bases; junction bases not matched to a gene: 5. The germline V gene has CDR1 DFQATT and CDR2 SNEGSKA (reference sequence). Here the CDR3 DNA reads TGCAGTGCTAGATCCACTAGCGGGGGGCCCACAGATACGCAGTATTTT. Translation: CSARSTSGGPTDTQYF.

This rearrangement joins TRBV2 to TRBJ1-1; D unclear. CDR3 length: 12 amino acids. The V gene lost 6 bases and the J gene lost 6 bases, with 11 bases spanning the gap. The germline V gene has CDR1 SNHLY and CDR2 FYNNEI. CDR3 sequence: CASSQGGSEAFF. The DNA of the CDR3 is TGTGCCAGCAGCCAAGGAGGGTCTGAAGCTTTCTTT. Combining the CDR3 with reference TRBV2 and TRBJ1-1 gives the whole variable domain EPEVTQTPSHQVTQMGQEVILRCVPISNHLYFYWYRQILGQKVEFLVSFYNNEISEKSEIFDDQFSVERPDGSNFTLKIRSTKLEDSAMYFCASSQGGSEAFFGQGTRLTVV.

J is TRBJ2-7 and V is TRBV7-2, with D perhaps matching TRBD2 (6 bases). Germline-derived CDR1 and CDR2 are SGHTA and FQGNSA. This CDR3 contains 15 residues. Trimming stripped 5 bases from V and 6 bases from J, with 20 bases between. The CDR3 sequence is CASSPVGRSGSEQYF. CDR3 bases: TGTGCCAGCAGCCCCGTCGGGAGATCTGGCTCCGAGCAGTACTTC.

The V call is TRBV20-1, the J call TRBJ2-1; 12 nucleotides align to TRBD2. This CDR3 spans 14 amino acids. Germline CDR1 reads DFQATT; CDR2 reads SNEGSKA (reference sequence). CDR3: CRLGLAGSYNEQFF. The DNA of the CDR3 is TGCAGGTTAGGACTAGCGGGATCCTACAATGAGCAGTTCTTC.

Many counts were recorded for this clonotype. The CDR3, as DNA: TGTGCCAGCAGTAGACAGAGTACTAGCAATCAGCCCCAGCATTTT. This gives the protein CASSRQSTSNQPQHF. The genes are TRBV6-1 and TRBJ1-5; the D gene is possibly TRBD1 (5 bases). From germline, CDR1 is MNHNS and CDR2 SASEGT. This CDR3 region has 15 residues. Trimming took 5 bases from V and 0 from J, leaving 11 bases between them.

This clonotype was observed a few times. This chain joins TRBV6-4 and TRBJ2-2; D is ambiguous. Germline V gene lookup returns CDR1 MRHNA and CDR2 SNTAGT. The CDR3 totals 15 residues. Trimming took 2 bases from V and 1 from J, leaving 8 bases between them. CDR3 amino acids: CASSDGDLNTGELFF. The CDR3 coding sequence is TGTGCCAGCAGTGACGGGGATTTGAACACCGGGGAGCTGTTTTTT.

The sample holds many counts of this clonotype. The chain joins TRBV7-9 to TRBJ2-1; D perhaps matches TRBD1 (5 bases). From germline, CDR1 is SEHNR and CDR2 FQNEAQ (reference sequence). The CDR3 covers 15 residues. Between the trimmed V and J ends, which lost 5 bases and 0 bases, there was a span of 11 bases. The CDR3 sequence: CASSLDSVSYNEQFF. Written as DNA, the CDR3 is TGTGCCAGCAGCCTTGACAGTGTCTCCTACAATGAGCAGTTCTTC.

Many counts were recorded for this clonotype. The chain joins TRBV30 to TRBJ2-1, with TRBD1 matching over 8 bases. The germline V gene has CDR1 GTSNPN and CDR2 SVGIG (reference sequence). V shed 3 bases, J shed 0 bases, and the junction held 4 bases outside the gene matches. This CDR3 is built from 15 residues. The CDR3 DNA follows: TGTGCCTGGAGGGGACAGGAGAGCTCCTACAATGAGCAGTTCTTC. As protein: CAWRGQESSYNEQFF.

The rearrangement uses TRBV20-1 and TRBJ2-3, with D hard to call. This CDR3 has 12 residues. Germline CDR1 reads DFQATT; CDR2 reads SNEGSKA (reference sequence). Trimming pared 7 bases from V and 1 base from J, leaving 9 bases between. The DNA of the CDR3 is TGCAGTGGTTGGGCCGGCACAGATACGCAGTATTTT. This gives the protein CSGWAGTDTQYF.

This clonotype has a count of ten or more. The V call is TRBV7-3, the J call TRBJ2-3; unclear D gene. V lost 2 bases to trimming and J lost 2 bases, with 11 bases between them. The CDR3 is 15 amino acids. In germline, CDR1 is SGHTA, CDR2 FQGTGA. The CDR3 nucleotides read TGTGCCAGCAGCTTAGTGGGGTCCGTCACAGATACGCAGTATTTT. Translated: CASSLVGSVTDTQYF.

This clonotype was detected many times. V usage is TRBV2 and J usage is TRBJ1-4, with a weak D call TRBD1 (5 bases). Per germline, CDR1 SNHLY and CDR2 FYNNEI. The CDR3 has 17 residues. Trimming stripped 8 bases from V and 2 bases from J, with 21 bases between. For the CDR3, the DNA is TGTGCCAGCCGCCGAAATCTCCCGGGACGGACTAATGAAAAACTGTTTTTT. The encoded protein is CASRRNLPGRTNEKLFF.

This clonotype showed up many times. V gene TRBV11-3 combines with J gene TRBJ2-2, with unresolved D. The V gene's germline CDR1 is SGHNT and CDR2 YENEEA. V shed 4 bases and J shed 4 bases, with 7 bases lying between them. This CDR3 region has 13 residues. CDR3 in amino acids: CASSSKATGELFF. CDR3 sequence (DNA): TGTGCCAGCAGCTCGAAGGCCACCGGGGAGCTGTTTTTT.

This clonotype occurred a few times. An end of the junction does not agree with germline; a read error may underlie this. CDR3 nucleotides: TGTGCCGGCAGTGAAGCTCTGCCCAATCAGCCCCAGCATTTT. Translation gives CAGSEALPNQPQHF. The V gene is TRBV2, the J gene TRBJ1-5; D remains unclear. The CDR3 is 14 residues long. CDR1 and CDR2 from the germline V gene are SNHLY and FYNNEI.

Comments on this clonotype: A much larger clonotype is one base distant, so this may be a read error. The chain joins TRBV5-1 to TRBJ2-3; D possibly corresponds to TRBD2 (5 bases). Germline CDR1 is SGHRS and CDR2 is YFSETQ. The CDR3 is 15 residues long. The CDR3 spells CASSLDGSSTDTQCF. CDR3 DNA sequence: TGCGCCAGCAGCTTGGACGGATCTAGCACAGATACGCAGTGTTTT.

The J gene is TRBJ2-7, the V gene TRBV27; 9 bases map to TRBD1. V was clipped by 3 bases and J by 2 bases; unmatched bases: 8. The CDR3 length is 16 residues. From germline, CDR1 is MNHEY and CDR2 SMNVEV (reference sequence). CDR3 sequence (DNA): TGTGCCAGCAGTTTCTTACCGGGACAGGGAACCTACGAGCAGTACTTC. Translating gives CASSFLPGQGTYEQYF.

The chain links TRBV4-1 to TRBJ1-2, with 8 bases identical to TRBD1. The V segment lost 1 base and the J segment 2 bases; nucleotides outside the gene matches: 9. The germline V gene encodes CDR1 MGHRA and CDR2 YSYEKL. This CDR3 has 17 amino acids. CDR3 sequence: CASSQVGQESFNYGYTF. CDR3 DNA: TGCGCCAGCAGCCAAGTGGGACAGGAATCCTTCAACTATGGCTACACCTTC.

The chain couples TRBV15 to TRBJ1-2; no clear D. This CDR3 has 13 amino acids. The V gene's germline CDR1 is LNHNV and CDR2 YYDKDF (reference sequence). V was shortened by 5 bases and J by 6 bases, with 13 bases between the two germline ends. DNA for the CDR3: TGTGCCACCAGCCCCCGAGGGAACAATGGCTACACCTTC. The encoded protein is CATSPRGNNGYTF.

Note on this clonotype: With a much larger clone just one base away, this may be a read error. The chain couples TRBV12-3 or TRBV12-4 to TRBJ1-3; D gene ambiguous. Trimming shortened V by 7 bases and J by 6 bases, and 22 bases separated the two germline ends. This CDR3 has 16 residues. The CDR3 DNA is TGTGCCAGCACCCCCTGGGAGGTCGCAGGCCTAAACACCATATATTTT. Amino acids: CASTPWEVAGLNTIYF.

This clonotype was counted many times. The chain carries TRBV28 and TRBJ2-7; D is perhaps TRBD2 (5 bases). V lost 2 bases and J 0 bases, leaving 8 bases between the germline ends. The CDR3 is made up of 14 amino acids. Germline V gene sequence: CDR1 MDHEN, CDR2 SYDVKM. The CDR3 DNA reads as TGTGCCAGCAGTTTACTCGGGATCTCCTACGAGCAGTACTTC. Translating gives CASSLLGISYEQYF. The full variable domain, its missing parts supplied by reference TRBV28 and TRBJ2-7, is DVKVTQSSRYLVKRTGEKVFLECVQDMDHENMFWYRQDPGLGLRLIYFSYDVKMKEKGDIPEGYSVSREKKERFSLILESASTNQTSMYLCASSLLGISYEQYFGPGTRLTVT.